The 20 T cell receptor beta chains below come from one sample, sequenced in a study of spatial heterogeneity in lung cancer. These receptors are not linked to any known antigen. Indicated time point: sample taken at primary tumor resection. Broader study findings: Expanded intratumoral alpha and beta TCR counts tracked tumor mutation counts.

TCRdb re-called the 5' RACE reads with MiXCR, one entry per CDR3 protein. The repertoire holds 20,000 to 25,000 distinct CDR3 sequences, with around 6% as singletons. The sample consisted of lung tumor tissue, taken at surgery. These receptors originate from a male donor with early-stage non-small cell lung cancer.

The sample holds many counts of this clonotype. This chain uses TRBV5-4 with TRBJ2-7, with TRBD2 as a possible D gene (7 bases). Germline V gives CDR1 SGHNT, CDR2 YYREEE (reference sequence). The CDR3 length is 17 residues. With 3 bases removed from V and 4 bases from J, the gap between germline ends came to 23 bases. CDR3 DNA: TGTGCCAGCAGCTCAGGGGCACGAGCGGGGCTAACTTACGAGCAGTACTTC. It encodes CASSSGARAGLTYEQYF.

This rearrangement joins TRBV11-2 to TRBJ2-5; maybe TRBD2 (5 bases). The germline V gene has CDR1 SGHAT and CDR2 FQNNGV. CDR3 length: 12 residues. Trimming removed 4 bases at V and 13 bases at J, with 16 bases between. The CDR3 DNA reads TGTGCCAGCAGCTCCGACGGCGGCCGGGGGTACTTC. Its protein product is CASSSDGGRGYF.

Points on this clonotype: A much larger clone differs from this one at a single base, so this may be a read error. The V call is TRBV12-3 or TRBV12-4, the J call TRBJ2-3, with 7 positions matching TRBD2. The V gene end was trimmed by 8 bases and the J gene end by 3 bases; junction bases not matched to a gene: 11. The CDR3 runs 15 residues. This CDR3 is CASGRGGVMTDTQYF. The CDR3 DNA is TGTGCCAGCGGCCGTGGGGGGGTGATGACAGATACGCAGTATTTT.

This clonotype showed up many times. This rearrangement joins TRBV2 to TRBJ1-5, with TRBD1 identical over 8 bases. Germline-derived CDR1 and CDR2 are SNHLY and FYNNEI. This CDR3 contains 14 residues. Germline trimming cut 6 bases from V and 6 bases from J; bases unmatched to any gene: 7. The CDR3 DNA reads TGTGCCAGCAGAGGGCAGGGGGCTAGTCAGCCCCAGCATTTT. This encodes CASRGQGASQPQHF.

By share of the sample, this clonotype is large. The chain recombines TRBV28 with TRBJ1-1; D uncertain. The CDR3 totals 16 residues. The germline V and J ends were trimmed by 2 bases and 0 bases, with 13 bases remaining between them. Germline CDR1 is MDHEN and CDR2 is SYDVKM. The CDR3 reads CASSLVGDGLNTEAFF. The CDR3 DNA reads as TGTGCCAGCAGTTTAGTGGGCGACGGCCTGAACACTGAAGCTTTCTTT.

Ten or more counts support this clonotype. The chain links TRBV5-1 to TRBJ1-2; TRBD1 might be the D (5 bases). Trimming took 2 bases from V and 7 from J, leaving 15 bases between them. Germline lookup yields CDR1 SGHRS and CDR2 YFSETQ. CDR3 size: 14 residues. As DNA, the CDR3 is TGCGCCAGCAGCTTCCGGGACCAAAAGCGTGGCTACACCTTC. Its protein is CASSFRDQKRGYTF.

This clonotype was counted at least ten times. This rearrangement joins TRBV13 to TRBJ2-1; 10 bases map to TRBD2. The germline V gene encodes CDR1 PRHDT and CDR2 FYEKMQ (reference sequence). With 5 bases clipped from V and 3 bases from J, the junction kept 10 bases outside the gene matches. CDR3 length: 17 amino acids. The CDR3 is CASSAYFSGRGYNEQFF. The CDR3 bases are TGTGCCAGCAGCGCCTATTTCAGCGGGAGGGGCTACAATGAGCAGTTCTTC. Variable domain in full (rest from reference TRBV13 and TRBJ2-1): AAGVIQSPRHLIKEKRETATLKCYPIPRHDTVYWYQQGPGQDPQFLISFYEKMQSDKGSIPDRFSAQQFSDYHSELNMSSLELGDSALYFCASSAYFSGRGYNEQFFGPGTRLTVL.

The CDR3 loop reads CSAPPGGESNEQFF. DNA of the CDR3: TGCAGTGCCCCCCCAGGGGGCGAATCCAATGAGCAGTTCTTC. The chain carries TRBV20-1 and TRBJ2-1; the match to TRBD1 covers 8 bases. V lost 6 bases, J lost 6 bases, and 10 bases stayed unmatched. The CDR3 covers 14 residues. CDR1 DFQATT and CDR2 SNEGSKA come from the germline V gene (reference sequence).

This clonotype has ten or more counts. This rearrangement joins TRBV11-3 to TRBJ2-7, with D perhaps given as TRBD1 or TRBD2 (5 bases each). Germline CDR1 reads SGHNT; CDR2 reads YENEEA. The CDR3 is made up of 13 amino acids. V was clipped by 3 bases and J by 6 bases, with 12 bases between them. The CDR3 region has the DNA TGTGCCAGCAGCTTGGGGGTGTGGGGCGAGCAGTACTTC. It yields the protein CASSLGVWGEQYF.

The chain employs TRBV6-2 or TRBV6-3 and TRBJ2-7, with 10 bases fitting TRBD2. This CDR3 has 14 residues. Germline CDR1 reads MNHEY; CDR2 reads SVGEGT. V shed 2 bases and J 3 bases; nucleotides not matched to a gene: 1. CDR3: CASSYLAGDYEQYF. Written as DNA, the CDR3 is TGTGCCAGCAGTTACCTAGCGGGAGACTACGAGCAGTACTTC.

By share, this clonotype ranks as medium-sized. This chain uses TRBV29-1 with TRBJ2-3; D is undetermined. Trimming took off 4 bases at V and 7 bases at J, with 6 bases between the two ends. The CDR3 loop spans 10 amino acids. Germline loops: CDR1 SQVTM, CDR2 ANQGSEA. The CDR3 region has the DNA TGCAGCGTTGTGCAGCATACGCAGTATTTT. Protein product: CSVVQHTQYF.

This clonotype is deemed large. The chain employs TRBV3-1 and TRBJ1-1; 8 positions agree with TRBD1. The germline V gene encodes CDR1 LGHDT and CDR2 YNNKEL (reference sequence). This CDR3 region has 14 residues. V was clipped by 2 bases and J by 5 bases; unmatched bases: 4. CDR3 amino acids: CASSQRTGRTEAFF. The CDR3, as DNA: TGTGCCAGCAGCCAAAGGACAGGGAGGACTGAAGCTTTCTTT.

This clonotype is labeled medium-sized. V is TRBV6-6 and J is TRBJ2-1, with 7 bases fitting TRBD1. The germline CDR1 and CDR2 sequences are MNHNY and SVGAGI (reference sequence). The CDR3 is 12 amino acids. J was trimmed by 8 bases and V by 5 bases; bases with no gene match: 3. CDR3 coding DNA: TGTGCCAGCAGTACCCAGGGGGATGAGCAGTTCTTC. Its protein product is CASSTQGDEQFF.

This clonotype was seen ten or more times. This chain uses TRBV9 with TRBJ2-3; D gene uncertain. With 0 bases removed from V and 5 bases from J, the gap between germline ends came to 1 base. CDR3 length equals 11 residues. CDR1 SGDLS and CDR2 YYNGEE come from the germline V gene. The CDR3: CASSVGDTQYF. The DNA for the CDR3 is TGTGCCAGCAGCGTAGGAGATACGCAGTATTTT.

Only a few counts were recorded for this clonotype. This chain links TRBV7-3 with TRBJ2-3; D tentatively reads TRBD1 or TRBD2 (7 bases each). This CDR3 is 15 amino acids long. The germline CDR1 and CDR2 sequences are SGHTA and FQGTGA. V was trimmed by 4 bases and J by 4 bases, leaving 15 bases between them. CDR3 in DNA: TGTGCCAGCAGCTCCCAGGGGGGGGCCCCAGATACGCAGTATTTT. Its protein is CASSSQGGAPDTQYF.

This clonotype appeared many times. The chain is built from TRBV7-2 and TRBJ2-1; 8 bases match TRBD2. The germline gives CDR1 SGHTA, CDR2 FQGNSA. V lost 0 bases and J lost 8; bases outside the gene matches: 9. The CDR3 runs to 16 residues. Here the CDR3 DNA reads TGTGCCAGCAGCTTAGCGCGGGGGGCTAGTAGATATGAGCAGTTCTTC. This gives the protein CASSLARGASRYEQFF.

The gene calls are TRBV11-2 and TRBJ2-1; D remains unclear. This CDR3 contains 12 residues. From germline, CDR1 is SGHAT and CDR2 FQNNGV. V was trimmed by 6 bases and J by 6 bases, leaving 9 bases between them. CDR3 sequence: CASSFLGNEQFF. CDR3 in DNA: TGTGCCAGCAGTTTCCTCGGCAATGAGCAGTTCTTC. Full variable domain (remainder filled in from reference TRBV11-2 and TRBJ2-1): EAGVAQSPRYKIIEKRQSVAFWCNPISGHATLYWYQQILGQGPKLLIQFQNNGVVDDSQLPKDRFSAERLKGVDSTLKIQPAKLEDSAVYLCASSFLGNEQFFGPGTRLTVL.

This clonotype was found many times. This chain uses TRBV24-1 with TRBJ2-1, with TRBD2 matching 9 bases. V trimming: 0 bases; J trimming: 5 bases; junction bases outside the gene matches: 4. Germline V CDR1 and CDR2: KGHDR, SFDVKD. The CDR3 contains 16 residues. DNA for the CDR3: TGTGCCACCAGTGATTTGCTAGCGGGACCCAACAATGAGCAGTTCTTC. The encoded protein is CATSDLLAGPNNEQFF.

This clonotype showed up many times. The CDR3 DNA is TGTGCCAGCAGTTACTCTGCCGACTCTGGAAACACCATATATTTT. Translating it yields CASSYSADSGNTIYF. The V gene is TRBV6-6, the J gene TRBJ1-3; D remains ambiguous. Trimming cost V 0 bases and J 0 bases, with 6 bases left between them. Germline V gene data show CDR1 as MNHNY and CDR2 as SVGAGI (reference sequence). CDR3 length equals 15 residues.

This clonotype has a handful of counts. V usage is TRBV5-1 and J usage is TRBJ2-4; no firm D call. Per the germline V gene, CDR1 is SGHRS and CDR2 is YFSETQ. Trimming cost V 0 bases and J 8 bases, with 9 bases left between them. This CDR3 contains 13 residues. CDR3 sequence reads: CASSLDKVDIQYF. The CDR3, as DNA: TGCGCCAGCAGCTTGGACAAAGTAGACATTCAGTACTTC.